A selection of T cell receptor beta chains follows, all from one sample in a study of blood T cell repertoires in COVID-19. Here immunoSEQ multiplex PCR was the method, and the copy in TCRdb shows in-frame clones only, minus some. This sample carries some 190,000 clones, roughly 82% of them seen once, and the ten largest clones take around 8%. The sequenced sample consisted of peripheral blood. All receptors come from a woman between 55 and 75 years old with COVID-19, enrolled during active disease. CDR3s include the opening cysteine and the closing phenylalanine or tryptophan. A D gene is named only where the DNA matches it firmly. Clone size, where shown, is once, few, many, or a class for clones that have expanded.

CDR3aa,CDR3nt,abundance,j_gene,v_gene,d_gene
CASSFRGQGNEQFF,TGTGCCAGCAGCTTTAGGGGGCAGGGTAATGAGCAGTTCTTC,.,TRBJ2-1,TRBV7-9,TRBD1
CASSSSGVETQYF,TGCGCCAGCAGCTCTAGCGGGGTTGAGACCCAGTACTTC,.,TRBJ2-5,TRBV5-1,TRBD2
CASSSQGYEQFF,TGTGCCAGCAGCTCACAGGGCTATGAGCAGTTCTTC,.,TRBJ2-1,TRBV5-8,.
CAWSPPPTGNSYGYTF,TGTGCCTGGAGTCCACCACCGACAGGGAATTCCTATGGCTACACCTTC,few,TRBJ1-2,TRBV30,TRBD1
CAWSVLAASYNEQFF,TGTGCCTGGAGTGTACTCGCGGCCTCCTACAATGAGCAGTTCTTC,.,TRBJ2-1,TRBV30,.
CASSPQGGYGYTF,TGTGCCAGCAGCCCGCAGGGTGGCTATGGCTACACCTTC,once,TRBJ1-2,TRBV7-3,.
CASSLSGETQYF,TGTGCCAGCAGCTTATCGGGAGAGACCCAGTACTTC,.,TRBJ2-5,TRBV11-2,.
CSVGQGPQETQYF,TGCAGCGTGGGACAGGGACCACAAGAGACCCAGTACTTC,.,TRBJ2-5,TRBV29-1,TRBD1
CASSLSGLAGPSNSYEQYF,TGTGCCAGCAGTTTATCGGGACTAGCGGGACCTTCCAATTCCTACGAGCAGTACTTC,.,TRBJ2-7,TRBV28,TRBD2
CASKGKPGQGLDQPQHF,TGTGCCAGTAAAGGTAAACCGGGACAGGGTCTAGATCAGCCCCAGCATTTT,.,TRBJ1-5,TRBV19,TRBD1